What follows is one T cell receptor beta chain and its context. What it binds is not known. These data are taken from a study of OX40 agonist ivuxolimab in advanced cancers. The overall study: With a range of roughly 20 to 85, age averaged about 58 years, and roughly 80% were male.

Sequencing used immunoSEQ multiplex PCR; TCRdb keeps in-frame clones, though not all of them. The table lists about 57,000 clones, over 80% of them singletons, with approximately 3% in the top ten. The CDR3 sequence is 14 residues long. Between the trimmed V and J ends, which lost 6 bases and 8 bases, there was a span of 16 bases. The germline gives CDR1 MDHEN, CDR2 SYDVKM. The study, taken as a whole, reports: Doses of 0.1 to 3.0 mg/kg were accompanied by clonal expansion of CD4+ and CD8+ blood T cells by week 6. No determination was made of the antigen specificity of the expanded peripheral T cells.

The sample consisted of CD4+ or CD8+ T cells sorted from blood, taken in a trial of the OX40 agonist ivuxolimab. The chain joins TRBV28 to TRBJ1-4, with D unclear. The source is an adult with an advanced solid tumor such as melanoma, head and neck, liver or kidney cancer. The CDR3 region has the DNA TGTGCCAGCAGCGCAAGACCCGAAGCAGAAAAACTGTTTTTT. This encodes CASSARPEAEKLFF.